The clone carrying this TCR beta chain was seen more than once but under ten times. This entry comes from a study of blood T cell repertoires in COVID-19. Study overall: The study drew acute and convalescent COVID-19 samples from the United States, Italy and Spain. Sources were T cells, B-cell-depleted T cells, or PBMCs; the material itself was cDNA or gDNA.

The germline V gene encodes CDR1 SGHTA and CDR2 FQGTGA. The CDR3 spans 13 residues. Trimming stripped 4 bases from V and 4 bases from J, with 10 bases between. TCRdb keeps only in-frame clones here, not all; method: immunoSEQ multiplex PCR. The data hold fewer than 150,000 clones, with roughly four fifths observed a single time. This receptor was identified in a woman older than 75 in a cohort sampled during active or convalescent COVID-19. Material for sequencing was peripheral blood. The V gene is TRBV7-3, the J gene TRBJ1-1, with a possible D match to TRBD1 (5 bases). The chain's CDR3 is CASSSDSVTEAFF. Here the CDR3 DNA reads TGTGCCAGCAGCTCCGACAGCGTCACTGAAGCTTTCTTT.